These T cell receptor beta chains were read from a single sample in a study of blood T cell repertoires in COVID-19. Sequencing used immunoSEQ multiplex PCR; TCRdb keeps in-frame clones, though not all of them. The data show about 210,000 clones, approximately 81% seen once. The sample was PBMCs or T cells enriched from blood (not recorded which). The receptor set was obtained from a woman in her 50s with acute COVID-19. The CDR3 runs from the conserved cysteine through the conserved F or W. D genes are given only for firm matches. Only some rows state a clone size, as once, few, many or a class for expanded clones.

j_gene: TRBJ2-3
abundance: NA
v_gene: TRBV7-3
d_gene: TRBD1
CDR3aa: CASSPGQGEGTDTQYF
CDR3nt: TGTGCCAGCAGCCCCGGACAGGGAGAAGGAACAGATACGCAGTATTTT

j_gene: TRBJ2-5
abundance: few
v_gene: TRBV18
d_gene: NA
CDR3aa: CASSPQGRETQYF
CDR3nt: TGTGCCAGCTCACCACAGGGGCGGGAGACCCAGTACTTC

j_gene: TRBJ2-2
abundance: NA
v_gene: TRBV7-6
d_gene: NA
CDR3aa: CASRAQGGELFF
CDR3nt: TGTGCCAGCAGGGCACAGGGCGGGGAGCTGTTTTTT

j_gene: TRBJ2-1
abundance: once
v_gene: TRBV2
d_gene: TRBD1
CDR3aa: CASSVGTGGGEQFF
CDR3nt: TGTGCCAGCAGCGTGGGGACAGGGGGCGGTGAGCAGTTCTTC

j_gene: TRBJ2-1
abundance: NA
v_gene: TRBV18
d_gene: TRBD1
CDR3aa: CASSPNRGQGLPYNEQFF
CDR3nt: TGTGCCAGCTCACCCAACCGGGGACAGGGTCTACCCTACAATGAGCAGTTCTTC

j_gene: TRBJ2-7
abundance: NA
v_gene: TRBV27
d_gene: NA
CDR3aa: CASRLGGEQYF
CDR3nt: TGTGCCAGCAGGCTGGGGGGAGAGCAGTACTTC

j_gene: TRBJ1-4
abundance: few
v_gene: TRBV10-3
d_gene: NA
CDR3aa: CAISESGGEKLFF
CDR3nt: TGTGCCATCAGTGAGTCTGGAGGTGAAAAACTGTTTTTT

j_gene: TRBJ2-7
abundance: NA
v_gene: TRBV28
d_gene: NA
CDR3aa: CASSLWRGTGAYEQYF
CDR3nt: TGTGCCAGCAGTTTATGGCGAGGGACGGGAGCCTACGAGCAGTACTTC

j_gene: TRBJ2-1
abundance: NA
v_gene: TRBV2
d_gene: NA
CDR3aa: CASSPRTNNNEQFF
CDR3nt: TGTGCCAGCAGTCCCAGGACTAACAACAATGAGCAGTTCTTC

j_gene: TRBJ2-4
abundance: NA
v_gene: TRBV19
d_gene: TRBD1
CDR3aa: CASSKEGQGTLAKNIQYF
CDR3nt: TGTGCCAGTAGTAAGGAGGGACAGGGGACCCTAGCCAAAAACATTCAGTACTTC

j_gene: TRBJ1-4
abundance: NA
v_gene: TRBV7-2
d_gene: TRBD1
CDR3aa: CASSLGDSRGEKLFF
CDR3nt: TGTGCCAGCAGCTTAGGGGACAGCCGGGGTGAAAAACTGTTTTTT

j_gene: TRBJ2-7
abundance: NA
v_gene: TRBV28
d_gene: TRBD1
CDR3aa: CASSLPGQGSNEQYF
CDR3nt: TGTGCCAGCAGTTTACCAGGACAGGGGTCCAACGAGCAGTACTTC

j_gene: TRBJ1-2
abundance: NA
v_gene: TRBV6-4
d_gene: NA
CDR3aa: CASSPRAASFYGYTF
CDR3nt: TGTGCCAGCAGCCCCAGGGCAGCTTCTTTCTATGGCTACACCTTC

j_gene: TRBJ2-7
abundance: NA
v_gene: TRBV7-9
d_gene: TRBD1
CDR3aa: CASSPGQGGYEQYF
CDR3nt: TGTGCCAGCAGCCCCGGACAGGGAGGATACGAGCAGTACTTC

j_gene: TRBJ1-1
abundance: NA
v_gene: TRBV18
d_gene: TRBD1
CDR3aa: CASSPRDRTEAFF
CDR3nt: TGTGCCAGCTCACCCCGGGACAGGACTGAAGCTTTCTTT

j_gene: TRBJ2-7
abundance: NA
v_gene: TRBV28
d_gene: TRBD2
CDR3aa: CASSLGTSGRLGVPQYF
CDR3nt: TGTGCCAGCAGTTTAGGGACTAGCGGGAGGTTAGGGGTTCCGCAGTACTTC

j_gene: TRBJ2-1
abundance: NA
v_gene: TRBV5-4
d_gene: TRBD2
CDR3aa: CASSFSAGGYNEQFF
CDR3nt: TGTGCCAGCAGCTTTAGCGCGGGAGGGTACAATGAGCAGTTCTTC

j_gene: TRBJ1-2
abundance: NA
v_gene: TRBV28
d_gene: NA
CDR3aa: CASSFWAGNPYGYTF
CDR3nt: TGTGCCAGCAGTTTCTGGGCAGGGAACCCCTATGGCTACACCTTC

j_gene: TRBJ1-6
abundance: NA
v_gene: TRBV27
d_gene: NA
CDR3aa: CASSFEAWRSSPLHF
CDR3nt: TGTGCCAGCAGTTTTGAGGCCTGGAGGAGTTCACCCCTCCACTTT

j_gene: TRBJ2-5
abundance: NA
v_gene: TRBV10-3
d_gene: TRBD2
CDR3aa: CAISGGLAGGGQETQYF
CDR3nt: TGTGCCATCAGTGGAGGACTAGCGGGAGGCGGCCAAGAGACCCAGTACTTC

j_gene: TRBJ2-1
abundance: once
v_gene: TRBV7-5
d_gene: NA
CDR3aa: CVRSPQRDYNEQFF
CDR3nt: TGTGTCAGAAGCCCTCAGCGGGACTACAATGAGCAGTTCTTC

j_gene: TRBJ2-5
abundance: NA
v_gene: TRBV5-1
d_gene: NA
CDR3aa: CASSLGDYQETQYF
CDR3nt: TGCGCCAGCAGCTTGGGGGACTACCAAGAGACCCAGTACTTC

j_gene: TRBJ1-2
abundance: NA
v_gene: TRBV28
d_gene: NA
CDR3aa: CASSEPRWNYGYTF
CDR3nt: TGTGCCAGCAGTGAACCCCGGTGGAACTATGGCTACACCTTC

j_gene: TRBJ1-2
abundance: NA
v_gene: TRBV2
d_gene: NA
CDR3aa: CASRGAMDYGYTF
CDR3nt: TGTGCCAGCAGGGGGGCAATGGACTATGGCTACACCTTC

j_gene: TRBJ1-3
abundance: NA
v_gene: TRBV4-3
d_gene: TRBD1
CDR3aa: CASSPRQGAGNTIYF
CDR3nt: TGCGCCAGCAGCCCAAGACAGGGGGCCGGAAACACCATATATTTT

j_gene: TRBJ2-1
abundance: many
v_gene: TRBV6-2/TRBV6-3
d_gene: TRBD2
CDR3aa: CASSSRRTSVAPDNEQFF
CDR3nt: TGTGCCAGCAGTTCACGACGGACTAGCGTCGCACCCGACAATGAGCAGTTCTTC

j_gene: TRBJ1-4
abundance: once
v_gene: TRBV6-6
d_gene: NA
CDR3aa: CASSLPPASANEKLFF
CDR3nt: TGTGCCAGCAGTCTACCCCCAGCGAGTGCAAATGAAAAACTGTTTTTT

j_gene: TRBJ2-1
abundance: NA
v_gene: TRBV24-1
d_gene: TRBD1
CDR3aa: CATSKDPTGVGDEQFF
CDR3nt: TGTGCCACCAGTAAAGATCCGACAGGGGTGGGGGATGAGCAGTTCTTC

j_gene: TRBJ2-1
abundance: NA
v_gene: TRBV24-1
d_gene: NA
CDR3aa: CAIGQWDNEQFF
CDR3nt: TGTGCCATAGGACAATGGGACAATGAGCAGTTCTTC

j_gene: TRBJ2-7
abundance: NA
v_gene: TRBV28
d_gene: TRBD2
CDR3aa: CASSLFVAGHYEQYF
CDR3nt: TGTGCCAGCAGTTTATTCGTAGCGGGCCACTACGAGCAGTACTTC

j_gene: TRBJ2-7
abundance: NA
v_gene: TRBV18
d_gene: TRBD1
CDR3aa: CASSLGQSSYEQYF
CDR3nt: TGTGCCAGCTCACTGGGACAGAGCTCCTACGAGCAGTACTTC

j_gene: TRBJ1-6
abundance: NA
v_gene: TRBV12-3/TRBV12-4
d_gene: NA
CDR3aa: CASSLLQGPLHF
CDR3nt: TGTGCCAGCAGTTTACTTCAGGGTCCCCTCCACTTT

j_gene: TRBJ2-6
abundance: NA
v_gene: TRBV28
d_gene: NA
CDR3aa: CASRGGSSGANVLTF
CDR3nt: TGTGCCAGCAGGGGGGGAAGCTCTGGGGCCAACGTCCTGACTTTC

j_gene: TRBJ2-5
abundance: NA
v_gene: TRBV18
d_gene: NA
CDR3aa: CASSDSQRSETQYF
CDR3nt: TGTGCCAGCTCGGACTCTCAACGGTCAGAGACCCAGTACTTC

j_gene: TRBJ1-1
abundance: NA
v_gene: TRBV27
d_gene: TRBD1
CDR3aa: CASSAGTGGGNTEAFF
CDR3nt: TGTGCCAGCAGTGCCGGGACAGGGGGTGGGAACACTGAAGCTTTCTTT

j_gene: TRBJ2-5
abundance: NA
v_gene: TRBV3-1/TRBV3-2
d_gene: TRBD1
CDR3aa: CASSQAQGATMQSQETQYF
CDR3nt: TGTGCCAGCAGCCAGGCCCAGGGGGCTACCATGCAGAGCCAAGAGACCCAGTACTTC

j_gene: TRBJ1-2
abundance: NA
v_gene: TRBV29-1
d_gene: NA
CDR3aa: CSVGLRQDNGYTF
CDR3nt: TGCAGCGTTGGCTTACGACAGGACAATGGCTACACCTTC

j_gene: TRBJ1-6
abundance: NA
v_gene: TRBV9
d_gene: TRBD1
CDR3aa: CASSVFGQDNSPLHF
CDR3nt: TGTGCCAGCAGCGTATTCGGACAGGATAATTCACCCCTCCACTTT

j_gene: TRBJ2-3
abundance: NA
v_gene: TRBV6-2/TRBV6-3
d_gene: NA
CDR3aa: CASSYSVTLGEVTQYF
CDR3nt: TGTGCCAGCAGTTACTCAGTTACCCTCGGGGAGGTTACGCAGTATTTT

j_gene: TRBJ1-4
abundance: NA
v_gene: TRBV6-5
d_gene: TRBD1
CDR3aa: CASSPGQGAYEKLFF
CDR3nt: TGTGCCAGCAGCCCCGGACAGGGGGCGTACGAAAAACTGTTTTTT

j_gene: TRBJ2-7
abundance: NA
v_gene: TRBV5-1
d_gene: TRBD1
CDR3aa: CASSRRDRGYYEQYF
CDR3nt: TGCGCCAGCAGCCGAAGGGACAGGGGGTACTACGAGCAGTACTTC

j_gene: TRBJ2-7
abundance: NA
v_gene: TRBV2
d_gene: NA
CDR3aa: CASSEEEISYEQYF
CDR3nt: TGTGCCAGCAGTGAAGAGGAGATCTCCTACGAGCAGTACTTC

j_gene: TRBJ1-4
abundance: NA
v_gene: TRBV6-6
d_gene: NA
CDR3aa: CASRYAGATNEKLFF
CDR3nt: TGTGCCAGCCGGTATGCAGGCGCAACTAATGAAAAACTGTTTTTT

j_gene: TRBJ1-4
abundance: NA
v_gene: TRBV19
d_gene: NA
CDR3aa: CASSDFGQSNEKLFF
CDR3nt: TGTGCCAGTAGTGATTTTGGACAGAGTAATGAAAAACTGTTTTTT

j_gene: TRBJ1-2
abundance: NA
v_gene: TRBV10-3
d_gene: TRBD1
CDR3aa: CAISDRGNYGYTF
CDR3nt: TGTGCCATCAGTGACAGGGGGAACTATGGCTACACCTTC

j_gene: TRBJ1-4
abundance: NA
v_gene: TRBV15
d_gene: TRBD1
CDR3aa: CATSRDQGAGEKLFF
CDR3nt: TGTGCCACCAGCAGAGATCAGGGGGCGGGTGAAAAACTGTTTTTT

j_gene: TRBJ2-2
abundance: NA
v_gene: TRBV18
d_gene: TRBD2
CDR3aa: CASSPATSGASGELFF
CDR3nt: TGTGCCAGCTCACCAGCTACTAGCGGGGCTTCCGGGGAGCTGTTTTTT

j_gene: TRBJ2-1
abundance: NA
v_gene: TRBV10-3
d_gene: TRBD2
CDR3aa: CAISPGLAGADEQFF
CDR3nt: TGTGCCATCAGCCCCGGACTAGCGGGAGCAGATGAGCAGTTCTTC

j_gene: TRBJ2-3
abundance: NA
v_gene: TRBV24-1
d_gene: TRBD1
CDR3aa: CATSDRTGGPDTQYF
CDR3nt: TGTGCCACCAGTGACAGAACAGGGGGCCCAGATACGCAGTATTTT

j_gene: TRBJ1-3
abundance: NA
v_gene: TRBV5-4
d_gene: NA
CDR3aa: CASSSQLGSSGNTIYF
CDR3nt: TGTGCCAGCAGCTCCCAGTTAGGGAGCTCTGGAAACACCATATATTTT

j_gene: TRBJ2-1
abundance: once
v_gene: TRBV7-3
d_gene: NA
CDR3aa: CASSLTRDNEQFF
CDR3nt: TGTGCCAGCAGCTTAACGAGGGACAATGAGCAGTTCTTC

j_gene: TRBJ1-5
abundance: NA
v_gene: TRBV5-5
d_gene: TRBD1
CDR3aa: CASSLAGGNNQPQHF
CDR3nt: TGTGCCAGCAGCTTGGCAGGGGGGAACAATCAGCCCCAGCATTTT

j_gene: TRBJ1-5
abundance: few
v_gene: TRBV30
d_gene: TRBD1
CDR3aa: CAWSATGGYSNQPQHF
CDR3nt: TGTGCCTGGAGTGCGACAGGGGGCTATAGCAATCAGCCCCAGCATTTT

j_gene: TRBJ1-4
abundance: NA
v_gene: TRBV4-1
d_gene: NA
CDR3aa: CASSQVSGAGDEKLFF
CDR3nt: TGCGCCAGCAGCCAAGTATCAGGGGCCGGCGATGAAAAACTGTTTTTT

j_gene: TRBJ1-5
abundance: NA
v_gene: TRBV9
d_gene: NA
CDR3aa: CASSVTDTNQPQHF
CDR3nt: TGTGCCAGCAGCGTAACGGACACCAATCAGCCCCAGCATTTT

j_gene: TRBJ2-3
abundance: NA
v_gene: TRBV9
d_gene: TRBD1
CDR3aa: CASSLTTGTGGGIDTQYF
CDR3nt: TGTGCCAGCAGTCTAACTACCGGGACAGGGGGCGGAATAGATACGCAGTATTTT

j_gene: TRBJ2-2
abundance: NA
v_gene: TRBV7-2
d_gene: NA
CDR3aa: CASSLVRGISTGELFF
CDR3nt: TGTGCCAGCAGCTTAGTCCGGGGGATTAGCACCGGGGAGCTGTTTTTT

j_gene: TRBJ2-5
abundance: NA
v_gene: TRBV2
d_gene: NA
CDR3aa: CASSDQGAQYF
CDR3nt: TGTGCCAGCAGTGACCAGGGTGCCCAGTACTTC

j_gene: TRBJ2-7
abundance: NA
v_gene: TRBV7-2
d_gene: TRBD1
CDR3aa: CASSSAGTGTYEQYF
CDR3nt: TGTGCCAGCAGCTCTGCCGGGACAGGGACCTACGAGCAGTACTTC